This TCR beta chain stems from a study of T cells in Graves' hyperthyroidism and ophthalmopathy. It was RNA transcripts that yielded the amplified TCR beta CDR3 regions. An initial round of RT-PCR targeting the TCR CDR3 relied on the HTBI primer set. TCRdb reanalysed the multiplex PCR reads using MiXCR and keeps one entry per CDR3 protein. The table lists roughly 350,000 distinct CDR3 sequences, 14% of them singletons. Study-level results: Classification by a 13 V-J model distinguished ophthalmopathy from stable hyperthyroidism.

This clonotype was counted ten times or more. The target antigen is unknown. Trimming removed 0 bases from V and 6 bases from J; junction bases left unmatched: 9. Germline values: CDR1 DFQATT, CDR2 SNEGSKA (reference sequence). The CDR3 has 16 amino acids. Sequenced input: blood. The chain employs TRBV20-1 and TRBJ2-2, with 8 bases identical to TRBD1. This sequence was found in a woman in her thirties with Graves' ophthalmopathy. This chain's CDR3 is CSARDWLDRASGELFF. In DNA, the CDR3 is TGCAGTGCTAGAGATTGGCTGGACAGGGCGTCCGGGGAGCTGTTTTTT.